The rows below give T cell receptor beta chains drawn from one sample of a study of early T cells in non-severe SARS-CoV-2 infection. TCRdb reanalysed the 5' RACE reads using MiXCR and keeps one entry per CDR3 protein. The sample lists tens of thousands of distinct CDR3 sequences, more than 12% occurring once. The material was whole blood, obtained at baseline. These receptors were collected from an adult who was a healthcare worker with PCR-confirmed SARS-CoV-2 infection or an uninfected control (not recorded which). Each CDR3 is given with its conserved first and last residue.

cdr3_aa: CASSLGREVLSGELFF
j_call: TRBJ2-2
v_call: TRBV7-2

cdr3_aa: CASSTPGGRAREQYF
j_call: TRBJ2-7
v_call: TRBV6-6

cdr3_aa: CASSSYVSEGETQYF
j_call: TRBJ2-5
v_call: TRBV5-1

cdr3_aa: CASSEQGRDTQYF
j_call: TRBJ2-3
v_call: TRBV2

cdr3_aa: CASSSDRVTSQNYNQPQHF
j_call: TRBJ1-5
v_call: TRBV7-8

cdr3_aa: CATSDLPQGSDTQYF
j_call: TRBJ2-3
v_call: TRBV24-1

cdr3_aa: CASSEAGTYPGNTIYF
j_call: TRBJ1-3
v_call: TRBV6-1

cdr3_aa: CASSLVAVPYGYTF
j_call: TRBJ1-2
v_call: TRBV13

cdr3_aa: CASSQATSVGQYF
j_call: TRBJ2-4
v_call: TRBV3-1

cdr3_aa: CASSVTGTGGYEQYF
j_call: TRBJ2-7
v_call: TRBV28

cdr3_aa: CASSLAPQGGTEAFF
j_call: TRBJ1-1
v_call: TRBV5-1

cdr3_aa: CASSLQGDTQYF
j_call: TRBJ2-3
v_call: TRBV6-6

cdr3_aa: CASRLATGKNTEAFF
j_call: TRBJ1-1
v_call: TRBV7-9

cdr3_aa: CASSPDQPQHF
j_call: TRBJ1-5
v_call: TRBV28

cdr3_aa: CASSFDRGKQTQYF
j_call: TRBJ2-5
v_call: TRBV5-4

cdr3_aa: CASSEVKDLRSGYTF
j_call: TRBJ1-2
v_call: TRBV6-1

cdr3_aa: CASSRTSPRPYTDTQYF
j_call: TRBJ2-3
v_call: TRBV18

cdr3_aa: CASSLDGPAYEQYF
j_call: TRBJ2-7
v_call: TRBV12-3/TRBV12-4

cdr3_aa: CASRPGTSGYNEQFF
j_call: TRBJ2-1
v_call: TRBV19

cdr3_aa: CASSERRGIYNEQFF
j_call: TRBJ2-1
v_call: TRBV2

cdr3_aa: CASSLPGPLTDEQYF
j_call: TRBJ2-7
v_call: TRBV12-3/TRBV12-4

cdr3_aa: CASSPREQYF
j_call: TRBJ2-7
v_call: TRBV25-1

cdr3_aa: CSARGFDYQPQHF
j_call: TRBJ1-5
v_call: TRBV20-1

cdr3_aa: CASSLGQNTEAFF
j_call: TRBJ1-1
v_call: TRBV7-3

cdr3_aa: CASSRGPGGDTGELFF
j_call: TRBJ2-2
v_call: TRBV18

cdr3_aa: CASSSGEGGHSPLHF
j_call: TRBJ1-6
v_call: TRBV7-9

cdr3_aa: CAISDTTRNKQYF
j_call: TRBJ2-7
v_call: TRBV10-3

cdr3_aa: CASSGQGSYEQYF
j_call: TRBJ2-7
v_call: TRBV27

cdr3_aa: CASSYSTGQESTDTQYF
j_call: TRBJ2-3
v_call: TRBV6-6

cdr3_aa: CASSEDRVNEKLFF
j_call: TRBJ1-4
v_call: TRBV6-1

cdr3_aa: CASSEDELFF
j_call: TRBJ1-4
v_call: TRBV6-1

cdr3_aa: CASSPDLDTQYF
j_call: TRBJ2-3
v_call: TRBV5-5

cdr3_aa: CASSYSGTGGRETQYF
j_call: TRBJ2-5
v_call: TRBV4-1

cdr3_aa: CASSIVPSGYNEQFF
j_call: TRBJ2-1
v_call: TRBV19

cdr3_aa: CASSRQGPSYPDTQYF
j_call: TRBJ2-3
v_call: TRBV6-2/TRBV6-3

cdr3_aa: CASSNRGSSANEQYF
j_call: TRBJ2-7
v_call: TRBV28

cdr3_aa: CASSSLTEAFF
j_call: TRBJ1-1
v_call: TRBV5-6

cdr3_aa: CASSLSGLAGETQYF
j_call: TRBJ2-5
v_call: TRBV7-6

cdr3_aa: CSARDPRRGASYEQYF
j_call: TRBJ2-7
v_call: TRBV20-1

cdr3_aa: CASSPRWDRDPSNEQFF
j_call: TRBJ2-1
v_call: TRBV7-9

cdr3_aa: CASSQEMGTEAFF
j_call: TRBJ1-1
v_call: TRBV4-2

cdr3_aa: CASSPTLGQGAYEQFF
j_call: TRBJ2-1
v_call: TRBV5-1

cdr3_aa: CASAGQGGFGEQFF
j_call: TRBJ2-1
v_call: TRBV5-1

cdr3_aa: CASTNGETQYF
j_call: TRBJ2-5
v_call: TRBV6-5

cdr3_aa: CASSSGIYNEQFF
j_call: TRBJ2-1
v_call: TRBV11-2